The 13 T cell receptor beta chains below all came from one sample that was sequenced in a study of CD8 T cells in ankylosing spondylitis. Study results and limitations: One TCR beta motif, made up of fewer than 10 highly homologous variants, appeared characteristic of ankylosing spondylitis blood.

The antigens of these receptors remain unknown. TCRdb re-called the 5' RACE reads through MiXCR, storing one row per CDR3 protein. The table records approximately 500,000 distinct CDR3 sequences, approximately 11% of them present only once. Sequencing input: blood, either unsorted or a sorted T cell fraction (not recorded which). The source of these receptors is a male donor with ankylosing spondylitis.

Ten or more counts support this clonotype. The chain links TRBV24-1 to TRBJ2-1; 8 nucleotides align to TRBD2. Trimming took 4 bases from V and 6 from J; bases not matched to a gene: 10. Germline V gene sequence: CDR1 KGHDR, CDR2 SFDVKD. The CDR3 is 16 amino acids. This chain's CDR3 is CATSDRTSGGSNEQFF. CDR3 in DNA: TGTGCCACCAGTGACCGTACTAGCGGCGGTTCCAATGAGCAGTTCTTC.

This clonotype was counted ten times or more. The chain carries TRBV7-6 and TRBJ1-2; D gene unclear. Trimming shortened V by 5 bases and J by 4 bases, and 11 bases separated the two germline ends. CDR1 is SGHVS, CDR2 FNYEAQ, per germline. The CDR3 has 13 amino acids. Written as DNA, the CDR3 is TGTGCCAGCAGCCTCGGGCAGCTCTATGGCTACACCTTC. Translation: CASSLGQLYGYTF.

This CDR3 reads CSATGRVLVDIQYF. CDR3 in DNA: TGCAGTGCTACCGGAAGGGTTTTGGTGGACATTCAGTACTTC. This chain connects TRBV20-1 to TRBJ2-4; D gene uncertain. V shed 4 bases and J shed 8 bases, with 18 bases lying between them. Germline CDR1 reads DFQATT; CDR2 reads SNEGSKA (reference sequence). This CDR3 is built from 14 residues.

The chain uses TRBV3-1 and TRBJ2-3; D may correspond to TRBD1 or TRBD2 (5 bases each). The CDR3 covers 15 residues. V shed 4 bases and J shed 5 bases, with 16 bases lying between them. CDR1 and CDR2 (germline): LGHDT, YNNKEL (reference sequence). CDR3 sequence: CASSLNPGTIDTQYF. The CDR3 DNA reads TGTGCCAGCAGCCTAAACCCAGGGACGATAGATACGCAGTATTTT.

This clonotype was seen only a few times. The chain employs TRBV5-1 and TRBJ1-2; TRBD1 agrees at 7 bases. The CDR3 covers 15 residues. Trimming at V came to 0 bases and at J to 6 bases, leaving 8 bases not matched to a gene. The V gene's germline CDR1 is SGHRS and CDR2 YFSETQ. The CDR3 here is CASSLGLGGLNGYTF. The CDR3 region has the DNA TGCGCCAGCAGCTTGGGCCTAGGGGGCTTAAATGGCTACACCTTC. Full variable domain (rest looked up from reference TRBV5-1 and TRBJ1-2): KAGVTQTPRYLIKTRGQQVTLSCSPISGHRSVSWYQQTPGQGLQFLFEYFSETQRNKGNFPGRFSGRQFSNSRSEMNVSTLELGDSALYLCASSLGLGGLNGYTFGSGTRLTVV.

In this sample, this clonotype turned up a few times. V gene TRBV20-1 combines with J gene TRBJ2-3, with 10 bases aligning to TRBD1. This CDR3 is 16 amino acids long. The germline gives CDR1 DFQATT, CDR2 SNEGSKA (reference sequence). V gave up 0 bases and J gave up 2 bases; unmatched junction bases: 5. CDR3 coding DNA: TGCAGTGCTAGAGACGGACAGGGGGTCCACACAGATACGCAGTATTTT. This encodes CSARDGQGVHTDTQYF.

The chain couples TRBV21-1 to TRBJ2-5; the table gives TRBD1 as D, unverified against the DNA. TRBV21-1 is reported as a pseudogene. The CDR3 has 13 amino acids. DNA of the CDR3: TGTGCCAGGACGAAGACAGGGAAAGAGACCCAGTACTTC. It translates to CARTKTGKETQYF.

The rearrangement uses TRBV4-1 and TRBJ2-5; 9 bases match TRBD1. In germline, CDR1 is MGHRA, CDR2 YSYEKL. The CDR3 covers 16 residues. Unmatched junction bases numbered 9, after V lost 4 bases and J lost 3 bases. The CDR3 spells CASSPEGTGTEETQYF. CDR3 DNA: TGCGCCAGCAGCCCTGAAGGGACAGGGACGGAAGAGACCCAGTACTTC.

The sample holds a few counts of this clonotype. V gene TRBV9 combines with J gene TRBJ2-5; 9 nucleotides agree with TRBD2. The CDR3 totals 14 residues. Trimming at V came to 2 bases and at J to 1 base, leaving 0 bases not matched to a gene. Germline V gene lookup returns CDR1 SGDLS and CDR2 YYNGEE. For the CDR3, the DNA is TGTGCCAGCAGCGTGGGACTAGCCCAAGAGACCCAGTACTTC. Translated, it gives CASSVGLAQETQYF.

This clonotype was seen more than once but under ten times. V is TRBV2 and J is TRBJ1-6; D remains ambiguous. Germline-derived CDR1 and CDR2 are SNHLY and FYNNEI. The CDR3 runs to 14 residues. Trimming cost V 8 bases and J 7 bases, with 15 bases left between them. Here the CDR3 reads CASGQGGYNSPLHF. As DNA, the CDR3 is TGTGCCAGCGGGCAAGGAGGGTACAATTCACCCCTCCACTTT. Supplemented by reference TRBV2 and TRBJ1-6, the full variable domain reads EPEVTQTPSHQVTQMGQEVILRCVPISNHLYFYWYRQILGQKVEFLVSFYNNEISEKSEIFDDQFSVERPDGSNFTLKIRSTKLEDSAMYFCASGQGGYNSPLHFGNGTRLTVT.

The chain has TRBV4-1 and TRBJ2-3, with 12 bases identical to TRBD2. In germline, CDR1 is MGHRA, CDR2 YSYEKL. The CDR3 has 16 residues. After removal of 0 bases from V and 4 bases from J, the junction contained 2 bases not matched to a gene. CDR3 DNA sequence: TGCGCCAGCAGCCAAGACGCTAGCGGGAGGGCAGATACGCAGTATTTT. Its protein is CASSQDASGRADTQYF.

The DNA for the CDR3 is TGTGCCAGCAGAGAAACAGGGGATCAGCCCCAGCATTTT. Translation: CASRETGDQPQHF. V gene TRBV28 combines with J gene TRBJ1-5; 7 nucleotides align to TRBD1. The CDR3 is 13 residues long. Trimming at V came to 6 bases and at J to 5 bases, leaving 4 bases not matched to a gene. Looked up from germline, CDR1 is MDHEN and CDR2 is SYDVKM. Full variable domain (rest looked up from reference TRBV28 and TRBJ1-5): DVKVTQSSRYLVKRTGEKVFLECVQDMDHENMFWYRQDPGLGLRLIYFSYDVKMKEKGDIPEGYSVSREKKERFSLILESASTNQTSMYLCASRETGDQPQHFGDGTRLSIL.

The chain couples TRBV24-1 to TRBJ1-5, with 8 bases lining up with TRBD1. This CDR3 has 15 amino acids. J lost 4 bases, V lost 6 bases, and 7 bases had no gene match. Looked up from germline, CDR1 is KGHDR and CDR2 is SFDVKD. CDR3 sequence reads: CATSNGRGLNQPQHF. In nucleotides, the CDR3 is TGTGCCACCAGTAATGGCAGGGGGCTAAATCAGCCCCAGCATTTT.